A selection of T cell receptor beta chains follows, all from one sample in a study of CD8 T cells in Susac syndrome. TCRdb reprocessed the immunoSEQ multiplex PCR reads via MiXCR and lists one record per CDR3 protein. The table has approximately 100,000 distinct CDR3 sequences, 96% seen once. The specimen was CD4+ T cells from PBMCs. The origin of the receptors is a human donor in good health. Both conserved end residues are part of each CDR3. D genes are given only for firm matches. Only part of the rows carry a size: once, few, many, or a class if the clone is expanded.

V,D,size,J,DNA,CDR3
TRBV5-1,-,-,TRBJ2-3,TGCGCCAGCAGAAATGAGGGCACAGATACGCAGTATTTT,CASRNEGTDTQYF
TRBV2,-,-,TRBJ2-1,TGTGCCAGCACCGACGGGGGCTCCTACAATGAGCAGTTCTTC,CASTDGGSYNEQFF
TRBV27,-,-,TRBJ2-2,TGTGCCAGCAGTCCCCGATCGACTATAAACACCGGGGAGCTGTTTTTT,CASSPRSTINTGELFF
TRBV4-2,TRBD1,-,TRBJ1-1,TGTGCCAGCAGCCAAGATACGGCAGGGGGCTCCTATACTGAAGCTTTCTTT,CASSQDTAGGSYTEAFF
TRBV2,TRBD2,-,TRBJ2-3,TGTGCCAGCAGCCTGACCGGGACTAGCGGTTCAGATACGCAGTATTTT,CASSLTGTSGSDTQYF
TRBV20-1,-,few,TRBJ2-3,TGCAGTGCTAGTCGGGGCACAGATACGCAGTATTTT,CSASRGTDTQYF
TRBV18,-,-,TRBJ1-2,TGTGCCAGCTCACCTCCGGGGGCTAACTATGGCTACACCTTC,CASSPPGANYGYTF
TRBV7-2,-,-,TRBJ2-7,TGTGCCAGCAGCTTCGGCGGGGCCTCCTACGAGCAGTACTTC,CASSFGGASYEQYF
TRBV7-2,-,-,TRBJ2-2,TGTGCCAGCAGCTTCAGGGCCGCGAACACCGGGGAGCTGTTTTTT,CASSFRAANTGELFF
TRBV19,-,-,TRBJ1-6,TGTGCCACAGGGGAAAGCCTTTATTCACCCCTCCACTTT,CATGESLYSPLHF
TRBV28,TRBD1,once,TRBJ2-7,TGTGCCAGCAGTTCCTACAGGGGGCTGCAAATAGAAACCTACGAGCAGTACTTC,CASSSYRGLQIETYEQYF